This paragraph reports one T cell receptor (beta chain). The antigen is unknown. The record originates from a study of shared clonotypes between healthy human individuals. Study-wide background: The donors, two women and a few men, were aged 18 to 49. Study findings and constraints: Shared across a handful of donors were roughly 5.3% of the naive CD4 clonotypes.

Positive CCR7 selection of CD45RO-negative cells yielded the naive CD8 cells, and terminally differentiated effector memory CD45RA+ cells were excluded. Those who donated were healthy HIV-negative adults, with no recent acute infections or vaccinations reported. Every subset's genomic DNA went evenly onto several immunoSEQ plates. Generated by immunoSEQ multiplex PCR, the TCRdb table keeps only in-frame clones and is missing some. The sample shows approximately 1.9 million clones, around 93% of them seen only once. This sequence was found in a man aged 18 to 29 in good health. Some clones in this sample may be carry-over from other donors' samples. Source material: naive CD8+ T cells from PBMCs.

The CDR3 spells CAWTWANPGRYISDTQYF. Written as DNA, the CDR3 is TGTGCCTGGACGTGGGCGAACCCGGGACGATATATTTCGGATACGCAGTATTTT. This chain connects TRBV30 to TRBJ2-3; possibly TRBD1 or TRBD2 for D (5 bases each). V lost 4 bases and J lost 6, with 29 bases in between. Per the germline V gene, CDR1 is GTSNPN and CDR2 is SVGIG (reference sequence). The CDR3 covers 18 residues.